This T cell receptor beta chain was identified in a study of blood T cell repertoires in COVID-19. On the study more broadly: Both acute and convalescent COVID-19 samples were obtained from the United States, Italy and Spain.

Followed over time, Seattle patients had been enrolled while infection was active. J gave up 2 bases and V 7 bases, and 6 bases lay outside the gene matches. In germline, CDR1 is SQVTM, CDR2 ANQGSEA. There are 14 residues in the CDR3. In the authors' methods: Amplified reference gene primers provided the basis for estimating nucleated cell counts. The protocol was immunoSEQ multiplex PCR, while the TCRdb copy is restricted to in-frame clones and leaves out a portion. V, J and clone size reflect that table, while D and trimming were determined from the DNA. Of fewer than 250,000 clones listed, 80% to 90% are singletons.

The sequenced sample was peripheral blood. The rearrangement links TRBV29-1 to TRBJ2-1; TRBD2 matches at 9 bases. This TCR was sampled from a woman older than 75 with COVID-19, enrolled during active disease. CDR3 DNA sequence: TGCAGCGGTTTTAGCGGGGGAACCTACAATGAGCAGTTCTTC. This gives the protein CSGFSGGTYNEQFF.